This T cell receptor (beta chain) was profiled in a study of T cells in Graves' hyperthyroidism and ophthalmopathy. CDR3 length: 15 amino acids. Trimming removed 2 bases at V and 2 bases at J, with 12 bases between. At least ten counts were recorded for this clonotype. Its matching antigen is unknown. It was RNA transcripts that yielded the amplified TCR beta CDR3 regions. The HTBI primer set was used in a first-round RT-PCR of the TCR CDR3. TCRdb re-derived calls from the multiplex PCR reads in MiXCR, one entry per CDR3 protein. The data hold 300,000 to 450,000 distinct CDR3 sequences, with approximately 13% observed a single time. Study results and caveats: In the blood, most expanded thyroid clonotypes above 0.001 appeared as well.

V and J are TRBV12-3 or TRBV12-4 and TRBJ1-1, with D unresolved. What was sequenced was blood. The receptor comes from a woman in her sixties or seventies with Graves' hyperthyroidism. For the CDR3, the DNA is TGTGCCAGCAGTTTAATGTCGGGAGGTAACACTGAAGCTTTCTTT. Translation: CASSLMSGGNTEAFF.